This T cell receptor (beta chain) was observed in a study of neoadjuvant anti-PD-1 for oral cavity cancer. Across the study: Nivolumab at 3 mg/kg was mostly given biweekly, three to four doses, pre-surgery. Study outcomes and limitations: Each response group had just a few patients in TCR analyses. Greater tumor shrinkage accompanied bigger post-treatment sizes of preexisting clones.

Specified time point: after neoadjuvant nivolumab, at surgical resection. The table came from immunoSEQ multiplex PCR; TCRdb's copy has only in-frame clones and leaves some out. The table lists approximately 5,000 clones, around three fifths of them singletons. This clone was recorded a few times. Its specificity is unknown. Here the sequenced sample was tumor tissue, taken after nivolumab (anti-PD-1) treatment. The clonotype comes from a person between 40 and 85 years old with oral cavity squamous cell carcinoma.

The CDR3 loop reads CASSEDRVRQPQHF. In nucleotides, the CDR3 is TGTGCCAGCAGTGAAGACAGGGTTCGGCAGCCCCAGCATTTT. The chain recombines TRBV6-1 with TRBJ1-5; D might be TRBD1 (6 bases). The germline gives CDR1 MNHNS, CDR2 SASEGT. The CDR3 has 14 residues. V was pared by 1 base and J by 7 bases, with 11 bases between.